The 27 T cell receptor beta chains reported below all come from one sample, sequenced in a study of metastatic and nonmetastatic thyroid tumors. Prior to thyroid surgery, none of the patients had received any treatment. With MiXCR, TCRdb called clones anew from the PCR reads. Of tens of thousands of clones listed, 13% are singletons. Input material: blood. The receptors stem from a female donor with papillary thyroid cancer or a benign thyroid nodule (not recorded which). Some clones in this sample may be carry-over from other donors' samples.

This clone has a count of ten or more. The chain employs TRBV5-1 and TRBJ1-4; tentatively, D is TRBD1 (5 bases). CDR1 and CDR2 from the germline V gene are SGHRS and YFSETQ. Trimming pared 0 bases from V and 6 bases from J, leaving 12 bases between. The length of the CDR3 is 15 residues. For the CDR3, the DNA is TGCGCCAGCAGCTTGGGCGGCGGGGGGTATGAAAAACTGTTTTTT. Translating gives CASSLGGGGYEKLFF. The full variable domain, in which reference TRBV5-1 and TRBJ1-4 provide the parts outside the CDR3, is KAGVTQTPRYLIKTRGQQVTLSCSPISGHRSVSWYQQTPGQGLQFLFEYFSETQRNKGNFPGRFSGRQFSNSRSEMNVSTLELGDSALYLCASSLGGGGYEKLFFGSGTQLSVL.

This clone was seen a single time. This chain connects TRBV4-1 to TRBJ2-7, with D possibly matching TRBD2 (5 bases). CDR1 is MGHRA, CDR2 YSYEKL, per germline. The V gene lost 1 base and the J gene lost 3 bases, with 13 bases spanning the gap. The CDR3 length is 15 residues. CDR3 nucleotides: TGCGCCAGCAGCCAAGGAACTAGAGAAGTCTACGAGCAGTACTTC. Translating gives CASSQGTREVYEQYF.

This clone was seen only a few times. The chain joins TRBV28 to TRBJ1-2; D gene unclear. Trimming took off 4 bases at V and 3 bases at J, with 12 bases between the two ends. Germline lookup yields CDR1 MDHEN and CDR2 SYDVKM. The CDR3 totals 14 residues. The DNA for the CDR3 is TGTGCCAGCAGTTCCCTGTACAGAGACTATGGCTACACCTTC. Translating gives CASSSLYRDYGYTF.

This clone was observed at least ten times. V gene TRBV2 combines with J gene TRBJ2-7; D is possibly TRBD2 (5 bases). V lost 0 bases to trimming and J lost 2 bases, with 11 bases between them. The CDR3 covers 15 residues. Germline CDR1 and CDR2: SNHLY and FYNNEI. The CDR3 DNA is TGTGCCAGCAGTGAAGCCGAGGGCCTGACCTACGAGCAGTACTTC. It yields the protein CASSEAEGLTYEQYF.

This clone was recorded at least ten times. The CDR3 DNA is TGCGCCAGCAGCCAAGCGCCGCTAGCGGGAGTGGTAGATACGCAGTATTTT. This translates into CASSQAPLAGVVDTQYF. This chain uses TRBV4-3 with TRBJ2-3; 10 nucleotides agree with TRBD2. Trimming at V came to 1 base and at J to 5 bases, leaving 9 bases not matched to a gene. Germline assignment: CDR1 LGHNA and CDR2 YSLEER. The CDR3 runs 17 residues.

This clone came up many times. The chain recombines TRBV14 with TRBJ1-3; no clear D gene. CDR3 size: 17 residues. Trimming shortened V by 0 bases and J by 0 bases, and 12 bases separated the two germline ends. Germline loops: CDR1 SGHDN, CDR2 FVKESK. The CDR3 sequence: CASSQDRPHSSGNTIYF. CDR3 DNA sequence: TGTGCCAGCAGCCAAGACCGCCCTCACTCCTCTGGAAACACCATATATTTT. Together with reference TRBV14 and TRBJ1-3, the CDR3 gives the full variable domain: EAGVTQFPSHSVIEKGQTVTLRCDPISGHDNLYWYRRVMGKEIKFLLHFVKESKQDESGMPNNRFLAERTGGTYSTLKVQPAELEDSGVYFCASSQDRPHSSGNTIYFGEGSWLTVV.

This clone came up many times. A junction boundary mismatches the germline segment, possibly from a read error. The chain carries TRBV7-7 and TRBJ2-2; D ambiguous. The CDR3 totals 15 residues. Per the germline V gene, CDR1 is SSHAT and CDR2 is FNYEAQ (reference sequence). The CDR3 is CASSQRPMNTGELFF. The DNA of the CDR3 is TGTGCTAGCAGCCAACGACCTATGAACACCGGGGAGCTGTTTTTT.

This clone showed up many times. This chain uses TRBV15 with TRBJ1-4; D not certain. The germline V and J ends were trimmed by 5 bases and 5 bases, with 21 bases remaining between them. Germline V gene sequence: CDR1 LNHNV, CDR2 YYDKDF (reference sequence). The CDR3 is 17 residues long. CDR3 region: CATSPDWRSLLNEKLFF. CDR3 sequence (DNA): TGTGCCACCAGCCCCGATTGGCGCTCGCTTTTAAATGAAAAACTGTTTTTT.

This clone showed up many times. The same CDR3 can be traced to other DNA sequences in this sample. V is TRBV29-1 and J is TRBJ2-5, with a tentative D call TRBD1 (5 bases). Per germline, CDR1 SQVTM and CDR2 ANQGSEA. CDR3 size: 13 residues. Trimming pared 4 bases from V and 3 bases from J, leaving 12 bases between. The CDR3 loop is CSVGWTPKETQYF. The CDR3 DNA is TGCAGCGTTGGTTGGACACCCAAAGAGACCCAGTACTTC.

This clone has a count of ten or more. The V call is TRBV19, the J call TRBJ1-5, with D possibly being TRBD1 (5 bases). The germline gives CDR1 LNHDA, CDR2 SQIVND (reference sequence). Between the trimmed V and J ends, which lost 3 bases and 7 bases, there was a span of 16 bases. The CDR3 length is 15 residues. DNA for the CDR3: TGTGCCAGTAGTATGAACAACGCGGGGGTGCAGCCCCAGCATTTT. Residues: CASSMNNAGVQPQHF.

This clone appeared many times. This sequence joins TRBV6-5 and TRBJ2-5, with unresolved D. Trimming removed 0 bases at V and 1 base at J, with 9 bases between. Germline lookup yields CDR1 MNHEY and CDR2 SVGAGI. This CDR3 is 15 amino acids long. The CDR3 DNA reads TGTGCCAGCAGTTACTCTCGACTGCCCCAAGAGACCCAGTACTTC. Translation: CASSYSRLPQETQYF.

This clone appeared many times. The chain carries TRBV6-5 and TRBJ2-7; perhaps TRBD1 as D (6 bases). The CDR3 extends over 15 amino acids. Germline lookup yields CDR1 MNHEY and CDR2 SVGAGI. V shed 2 bases and J shed 2 bases, with 13 bases lying between them. As DNA, the CDR3 is TGTGCCAGCAGTTACCCCAGGGGCGCTACCTACGAGCAGTACTTC. Translating it yields CASSYPRGATYEQYF.

This clone was detected ten times or more. This chain links TRBV7-9 with TRBJ1-4; no clear D. Germline CDR1 reads SEHNR; CDR2 reads FQNEAQ (reference sequence). The CDR3 extends over 15 amino acids. Trimming shortened V by 1 base and J by 6 bases, and 12 bases separated the two germline ends. The CDR3 region has the DNA TGTGCCAGCAGCTTAGGGTTCTCTGGGGATGAAAAACTGTTTTTT. Protein sequence: CASSLGFSGDEKLFF.

This clone was recorded only once. Mismatch with germline at one junction end may stem from a read error. The rearrangement joins TRBV24-1 to TRBJ2-2; 7 bases map to TRBD1. The CDR3 runs 17 residues. CDR1 KGHDR and CDR2 SFDVKD come from the germline V gene. CDR3 bases: TGTGCCACCAGTGACATAGGACAGGTCATGGACACCGGTGAGCTGTTTTTT. Amino acid sequence: CATSDIGQVMDTGELFF.

This clone was seen a handful of times. The chain is built from TRBV12-3 or TRBV12-4 and TRBJ2-3; weak D call: TRBD2 (6 bases). Deletions cut 6 bases from V and 4 bases from J, with 20 bases between. The CDR3 loop spans 16 amino acids. In DNA form, the CDR3 reads TGTGCCAGCAGCCCTTCTGAGGGAGGAGAGTCAGATACGCAGTATTTT. It yields the protein CASSPSEGGESDTQYF.

Remarks on this clone: In this CDR3 the conserved last residue, phenylalanine or tryptophan, is missing, so a read error is likely. Because the CDR3's place on the DNA is in doubt, the DNA is left out and the CDR3 is given as listed by TCRdb. The chain joins TRBV11-1 to TRBJ1-3; TRBD1, the table's D call, lacks a check against the DNA. Germline V gene data show CDR1 as SGHAT and CDR2 as FQDESV (reference sequence). The CDR3 numbers 16 amino acids, ends counted. The chain's CDR3 is CASSVRLGYSGNTLYL.

The chain couples TRBV12-3 or TRBV12-4 to TRBJ2-7; D possibly corresponds to TRBD2 (6 bases). The CDR3 loop spans 15 amino acids. The V and J ends lost 6 bases and 9 bases respectively, with 24 bases between them. CDR3 amino acids: CASSLGSGGKNAQYF. CDR3 nucleotide sequence: TGTGCCAGCAGCCTCGGGTCCGGGGGAAAAAACGCGCAGTACTTC.

This rearrangement joins TRBV11-2 to TRBJ2-1, with 8 bases aligning to TRBD2. Germline loops: CDR1 SGHAT, CDR2 FQNNGV. V trimming: 2 bases; J trimming: 7 bases; junction bases outside the gene matches: 7. The CDR3 runs 15 residues. CDR3 coding DNA: TGTGCCAGCAGCTTATTGGTCGGGAGGGGGAATGAGCAGTTCTTC. Translation gives CASSLLVGRGNEQFF.

In its sample, this clone was seen many times. J is TRBJ2-5 and V is TRBV30; D uncertain. The germline gives CDR1 GTSNPN, CDR2 SVGIG (reference sequence). The V and J ends lost 4 bases and 4 bases respectively, with 13 bases between them. The CDR3 contains 13 residues. CDR3 DNA: TGTGCCTGGACGATGAGAGCAATAGAGACCCAGTACTTC. This encodes CAWTMRAIETQYF.

This clone was seen many times. This chain joins TRBV7-9 and TRBJ1-2; no reliable D call. The CDR3 has 13 residues. Germline V gene sequence: CDR1 SEHNR, CDR2 FQNEAQ (reference sequence). V lost 2 bases and J 8 bases, leaving 12 bases between the germline ends. CDR3 coding DNA: TGTGCCAGCAGCTTAATAGGGAAGGAAGGCTACACCTTC. Amino acids: CASSLIGKEGYTF.

Concerning this clone itself: It may be a read error: a sequence one base away is much more abundant. The CDR3 coding sequence is TGTGCCAGTAGCATGGGGGCAGTGAACTCCTACGAGCGGTACTTC. Protein: CASSMGAVNSYERYF. The chain carries TRBV19 and TRBJ2-7; D perhaps matches TRBD1 (6 bases). Germline-derived CDR1 and CDR2 are LNHDA and SQIVND (reference sequence). The CDR3 runs to 15 residues.

This clone was detected many times. V usage is TRBV4-1 and J usage is TRBJ1-1; a weak D match, TRBD1 (6 bases). The CDR3 sequence is 14 residues long. Trimming removed 4 bases at V and 3 bases at J, with 12 bases between. Germline CDR1 MGHRA, CDR2 YSYEKL. CDR3 amino acids: CASSRGQTYTEAFF. CDR3 bases: TGCGCCAGCAGCCGAGGACAGACCTACACTGAAGCTTTCTTT.

This clone was detected many times. The J gene is TRBJ2-7, the V gene TRBV6-1; possible D gene TRBD1, 5 bases. The CDR3 totals 14 residues. CDR1 is MNHNS, CDR2 SASEGT, per germline. Trimming cost V 5 bases and J 6 bases, with 17 bases left between them. This chain's CDR3 is CASSLKGPQGEQYF. The CDR3 DNA reads as TGTGCCAGCAGTCTCAAGGGGCCGCAGGGCGAGCAGTACTTC.

This clone was seen ten or more times. The chain uses TRBV5-6 and TRBJ1-2; D unresolved. Germline V gene data show CDR1 as SGHDT and CDR2 as YYEEEE. The V end lost 2 bases, the J end lost 5 bases, and 19 bases lay between the germline ends. The CDR3 runs to 16 residues. This chain's CDR3 is CASSFIDSGLGYGYTF. Here the CDR3 DNA reads TGTGCCAGCAGCTTTATCGACTCAGGCCTCGGGTATGGCTACACCTTC.

This clone was found many times. The rearrangement joins TRBV11-2 to TRBJ2-1; no reliable D call. Trimming cost V 5 bases and J 5 bases, with 16 bases left between them. This CDR3 contains 15 residues. In germline, CDR1 is SGHAT, CDR2 FQNNGV. Written as DNA, the CDR3 is TGTGCCAGCAGCCTCCGTCGCCCCCAGCACAATGAGCAGTTCTTC. The encoded protein is CASSLRRPQHNEQFF. The full variable domain, rest sourced from reference TRBV11-2 and TRBJ2-1, is EAGVAQSPRYKIIEKRQSVAFWCNPISGHATLYWYQQILGQGPKLLIQFQNNGVVDDSQLPKDRFSAERLKGVDSTLKIQPAKLEDSAVYLCASSLRRPQHNEQFFGPGTRLTVL.

This clone was seen at least ten times. V usage is TRBV7-2 and J usage is TRBJ2-7, with 10 bases identical to TRBD2. Germline CDR1 is SGHTA and CDR2 is FQGNSA. The CDR3 length is 15 residues. Unmatched junction bases numbered 3, after V lost 1 base and J lost 3 bases. The CDR3 DNA is TGTGCCAGCAGCTTAGGGCTAGCGGGGGACTACGAGCAGTACTTC. Translation: CASSLGLAGDYEQYF.

This clone was seen more than once but under ten times. A clone one base away is much larger, so this may be a read error. This sample also contains other DNA sequences that code for the same CDR3. The J gene is TRBJ1-1, the V gene TRBV6-1; weak D call: TRBD1 (6 bases). Germline values: CDR1 MNHNS, CDR2 SASEGT. V was cut by 6 bases and J by 11 bases, with 16 bases left in between. The CDR3 consists of 12 residues. For the CDR3, the DNA is TGTGCCAGCAGCCTTATACAGGGTAGGGCTTTCTTT. Translation gives CASSLIQGRAFF.